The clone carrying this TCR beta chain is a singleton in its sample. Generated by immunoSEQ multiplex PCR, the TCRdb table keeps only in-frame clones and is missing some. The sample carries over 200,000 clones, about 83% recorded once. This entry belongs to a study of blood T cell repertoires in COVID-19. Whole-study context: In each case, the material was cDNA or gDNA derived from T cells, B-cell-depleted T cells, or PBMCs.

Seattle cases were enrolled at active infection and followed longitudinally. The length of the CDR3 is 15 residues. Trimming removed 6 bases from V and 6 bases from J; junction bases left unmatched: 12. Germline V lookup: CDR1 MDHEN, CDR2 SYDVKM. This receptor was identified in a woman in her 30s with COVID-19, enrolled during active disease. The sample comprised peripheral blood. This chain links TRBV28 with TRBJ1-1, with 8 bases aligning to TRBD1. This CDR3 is CASSSSTGEVAEAFF. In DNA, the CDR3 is TGTGCCAGCAGCTCTTCGACAGGGGAGGTTGCTGAAGCTTTCTTT.